The 25 T cell receptor beta chains below come from one sample, sequenced in a study of metastatic and nonmetastatic thyroid tumors. TCRdb reassembled clones from the PCR reads with MiXCR. The table lists more than 85,000 clones, about 9.1% of them singletons. Every patient was untreated before thyroid surgery. Sequenced sample: blood. The receptors derive from a female donor with papillary thyroid cancer or a benign thyroid nodule (not recorded which). Some clones in this sample may be carry-over from other donors' samples.

Ten or more counts support this clone. The CDR3 nucleotides read TGTGCCAGCTCACCGGGACAGACCTACGAGCAGTACTTC. This gives the protein CASSPGQTYEQYF. The V and J genes are TRBV18 and TRBJ2-7; 7 positions agree with TRBD1. The CDR3 has 13 amino acids. Germline CDR1 is KGHSH and CDR2 is LQKENI. V lost 3 bases, J lost 2 bases, and 1 base stayed unmatched.

This clone has a count of ten or more. The chain joins TRBV5-1 to TRBJ2-5; D is unclear. The V end lost 0 bases, the J end lost 5 bases, and 14 bases lay between the germline ends. The V gene's germline CDR1 is SGHRS and CDR2 YFSETQ. The CDR3 covers 15 residues. The chain's CDR3 is CASSLGAIEVETQYF. The CDR3 DNA follows: TGCGCCAGCAGCTTGGGGGCTATAGAGGTGGAGACCCAGTACTTC.

This clone was detected many times. This chain links TRBV7-3 with TRBJ2-5; D might be TRBD2 (5 bases). The CDR3 totals 14 residues. V gave up 5 bases and J gave up 1 base, with 11 bases separating them. Germline V gene sequence: CDR1 SGHTA, CDR2 FQGTGA. This CDR3 reads CASSLGSGQETQYF. In DNA, the CDR3 is TGTGCCAGCAGCCTAGGCAGCGGCCAAGAGACCCAGTACTTC. Filled out from reference TRBV7-3 and TRBJ2-5, the complete variable domain reads GAGVSQTPSNKVTEKGKYVELRCDPISGHTALYWYRQSLGQGPEFLIYFQGTGAADDSGLPNDRFFAVRPEGSVSTLKIQRTERGDSAVYLCASSLGSGQETQYFGPGTRLLVL.

The J gene is TRBJ1-5, the V gene TRBV20-1, with D unclear. V was trimmed by 3 bases and J by 4 bases, leaving 19 bases between them. The germline V gene encodes CDR1 DFQATT and CDR2 SNEGSKA (reference sequence). The CDR3 has 16 amino acids. The CDR3 loop is CSARRRSWSLNQPQHF. CDR3 bases: TGCAGTGCTAGGAGGAGGTCATGGAGCCTTAATCAGCCCCAGCATTTT.

This clone was seen ten or more times. This chain uses TRBV12-3 or TRBV12-4 with TRBJ1-2; 7 bases fit TRBD1. V was clipped by 7 bases and J by 1 base; unmatched bases: 9. The CDR3 covers 15 residues. The chain's CDR3 is CASIQEGARNYGYTF. CDR3 coding DNA: TGTGCCAGCATCCAGGAGGGGGCTCGTAACTATGGCTACACCTTC.

This clone was counted ten times or more. The chain carries TRBV18 and TRBJ2-5, with TRBD1 matching over 7 bases. V lost 1 base to trimming and J lost 1 base; unmatched junction nucleotides: 6. The CDR3 runs 16 residues. CDR1 and CDR2 (germline): KGHSH, LQKENI. CDR3 residues: CASSPQGGAPQETQYF. CDR3 DNA: TGTGCCAGCTCACCACAAGGGGGCGCGCCCCAAGAGACCCAGTACTTC.

This clone was detected many times. J is TRBJ1-5 and V is TRBV12-5; D gene ambiguous. CDR1 and CDR2 (germline): LGHNT, FRNRAP. V was shortened by 0 bases and J by 4 bases, with 16 bases between the two germline ends. The CDR3 spans 17 residues. DNA for the CDR3: TGTGCTAGTGGTTTGGTAATCAGGTCGAAAGGGAATCAGCCCCAGCATTTT. It translates to CASGLVIRSKGNQPQHF.

This clone has at least ten counts. The V gene is TRBV19, the J gene TRBJ1-1; 7 positions agree with TRBD1. Trimming removed 8 bases from V and 5 bases from J; junction bases left unmatched: 8. Germline V lookup: CDR1 LNHDA, CDR2 SQIVND (reference sequence). This CDR3 comprises 13 residues. For the CDR3, the DNA is TGTGCCAGTCGGGACAGCCTTGGGACTGAAGCTTTCTTT. Its protein is CASRDSLGTEAFF.

In the case of this clone: This may come from a read error, since a much larger clone is one base off. Other nucleotide sequences in the sample specify the same CDR3. The chain joins TRBV20-1 to TRBJ2-3, with D uncertain. Germline loops: CDR1 DFQATT, CDR2 SNEGSKA (reference sequence). The length of the CDR3 is 10 residues. Trimming took 7 bases from V and 6 from J, leaving 8 bases between them. The CDR3 here is CSVYVDTQYF. The DNA for the CDR3 is TGCAGTGTTTATGTTGATACGCAGTATTTT.

This clone was counted at least ten times. The chain uses TRBV18 and TRBJ1-5; TRBD1 might be the D (5 bases). V was shortened by 1 base and J by 7 bases, with 11 bases between the two germline ends. Germline CDR1 reads KGHSH; CDR2 reads LQKENI. The CDR3 is 14 amino acids. The CDR3 loop is CASSPRGLGQPQHF. CDR3 sequence (DNA): TGTGCCAGCTCACCACGGGGCCTTGGGCAGCCCCAGCATTTT.

This clone came up a few times. CDR3 nucleotide sequence: TGTGCCAGCACCCTTGACAGGGGGGAGACCCAGTACTTC. It is translated as CASTLDRGETQYF. The chain joins TRBV7-2 to TRBJ2-5, with TRBD1 identical over 9 bases. The CDR3 is made up of 13 amino acids. The trim removed 7 bases at V and 5 bases at J, leaving 5 bases unmatched. Germline-derived CDR1 and CDR2 are SGHTA and FQGNSA.

This clone was found many times. This sequence joins TRBV27 and TRBJ1-6; D ambiguous. V lost 6 bases to trimming and J lost 6 bases, with 9 bases between them. The CDR3 spans 13 residues. Per germline, CDR1 MNHEY and CDR2 SMNVEV (reference sequence). DNA for the CDR3: TGTGCCAGCAGCCTAATGGGTAATTCACCCCTCCACTTT. Protein sequence: CASSLMGNSPLHF.

This clone was seen ten or more times. The chain joins TRBV6-4 to TRBJ2-2; D ambiguous. V was trimmed by 0 bases and J by 7 bases, leaving 6 bases between them. CDR1 is MRHNA and CDR2 is SNTAGT in the germline V gene. The CDR3 runs to 13 residues. The CDR3 DNA reads as TGTGCCAGCAGTGACTCAGAGCACGGGGAGCTGTTTTTT. It is translated as CASSDSEHGELFF.

This clone has a count of ten or more. V and J are TRBV2 and TRBJ1-3, with TRBD1 as a possible D gene (5 bases). The germline V and J ends were trimmed by 3 bases and 0 bases, with 6 bases remaining between them. The CDR3 runs 14 residues. Germline V gene sequence: CDR1 SNHLY, CDR2 FYNNEI. This CDR3 reads CASSDRVSGNTIYF. In DNA form, the CDR3 reads TGTGCCAGCAGTGACAGGGTCTCTGGAAACACCATATATTTT.

This clone was counted at least ten times. The V gene is TRBV6-2 or TRBV6-3, the J gene TRBJ2-5, with 12 bases that match TRBD2. The germline CDR1 and CDR2 sequences are MNHEY and SVGEGT. V lost 7 bases to trimming and J lost 7 bases; unmatched junction nucleotides: 4. This CDR3 comprises 13 residues. The CDR3 DNA reads TGTGCCAGCAACCCGGGACTAGCGGGGACCCAGTACTTC. Translation: CASNPGLAGTQYF.

At least ten counts were recorded for this clone. The chain employs TRBV10-3 and TRBJ1-1; no definite D call. CDR3 length: 13 residues. Germline V CDR1 and CDR2: ENHRY, SYGVKD. The V end lost 9 bases, the J end lost 4 bases, and 15 bases lay between the germline ends. The CDR3 DNA follows: TGTGCCATATCTCTAGGAGGGCGCACTGAAGCTTTCTTT. This codes for CAISLGGRTEAFF.

This clone appeared many times. The chain couples TRBV6-1 to TRBJ1-1; TRBD1 agrees at 7 bases. Germline lookup yields CDR1 MNHNS and CDR2 SASEGT. The CDR3 runs 14 residues. V dropped 5 bases and J dropped 3; count of bases not matched to a gene: 6. The CDR3 bases are TGTGCCAGCAGTTCCGGGGACAGCTACACTGAAGCTTTCTTT. This codes for CASSSGDSYTEAFF.

This clone was seen many times. This rearrangement joins TRBV5-4 to TRBJ2-7; 13 positions agree with TRBD2. The CDR3 is 13 residues long. Trimming at V came to 7 bases and at J to 5 bases, leaving 3 bases not matched to a gene. Germline V gene lookup returns CDR1 SGHNT and CDR2 YYREEE (reference sequence). The CDR3 nucleotides read TGTGCCAGCCGGACTAGCGGGGGAAACGAGCAGTACTTC. Amino acids: CASRTSGGNEQYF.

The chain couples TRBV7-3 to TRBJ2-1, with 9 nucleotides matching TRBD2. Germline V gene sequence: CDR1 SGHTA, CDR2 FQGTGA. After removal of 1 base from V and 3 bases from J, the junction contained 1 base not matched to a gene. The CDR3 is 15 amino acids. The CDR3 reads CASSLRAGGYNEQFF. The CDR3, as DNA: TGTGCCAGCAGCTTAAGAGCGGGGGGCTACAATGAGCAGTTCTTC.

A note on this clone: Since a much larger clone is just one base distant, this may be a read error. The chain combines TRBV9 with TRBJ1-2, with unresolved D. Trimming removed 3 bases at V and 5 bases at J, with 11 bases between. The CDR3 is 13 amino acids. Looked up from germline, CDR1 is SGDLS and CDR2 is YYNGEE. The CDR3 spells CASSADGLYGYTF. For the CDR3, the DNA is TGTGCCAGCAGCGCGGACGGCTTATATGGCTACACCTTC.

Ten or more counts support this clone. The genes are TRBV28 and TRBJ1-1, with D possibly TRBD1 on 6 matching bases. Germline V CDR1 and CDR2: MDHEN, SYDVKM. CDR3 size: 15 residues. Trimming took 8 bases from V and 2 from J, leaving 18 bases between them. The CDR3 DNA sequence: TGTGCCAGCCCTAAACCGGGACACCGAAACACTGAAGCTTTCTTT. Encoded protein: CASPKPGHRNTEAFF. Using reference TRBV28 and TRBJ1-1 for the parts outside the CDR3, the full variable domain is DVKVTQSSRYLVKRTGEKVFLECVQDMDHENMFWYRQDPGLGLRLIYFSYDVKMKEKGDIPEGYSVSREKKERFSLILESASTNQTSMYLCASPKPGHRNTEAFFGQGTRLTVV.

This clone was found many times. This rearrangement joins TRBV29-1 to TRBJ1-2; D is ambiguous. The CDR3 consists of 12 residues. The V gene's germline CDR1 is SQVTM and CDR2 ANQGSEA. V was shortened by 3 bases and J by 7 bases, with 12 bases between the two germline ends. CDR3: CSVDRVSGGYTF. The CDR3 DNA is TGCAGCGTTGATCGGGTATCGGGTGGCTACACCTTC.

This clone was picked up a small number of times. The V call is TRBV19, the J call TRBJ2-1; D may match TRBD1 or TRBD2 (5 bases each). Germline loops: CDR1 LNHDA, CDR2 SQIVND (reference sequence). CDR3 length: 13 residues. CDR3 DNA sequence: TGTGCTACGGGACGTTCCTCCTACAATGAGCAGTTCTTC. Protein sequence: CATGRSSYNEQFF.

This clone was seen repeatedly, ten times or more. The rearrangement links TRBV28 to TRBJ2-2, with no clear D. V lost 7 bases, J lost 10 bases, and 13 bases lay in between. Germline V gene data show CDR1 as MDHEN and CDR2 as SYDVKM. There are 12 residues in the CDR3. This CDR3 is CASTPVGEELFF. In nucleotides, the CDR3 is TGTGCCAGCACCCCGGTGGGCGAGGAGCTGTTTTTT.

Many counts were recorded for this clone. The rearrangement uses TRBV5-4 and TRBJ2-7, with D possibly being TRBD1 (5 bases). The CDR3 consists of 16 residues. Trimming removed 0 bases at V and 4 bases at J, with 17 bases between. The germline CDR1 and CDR2 sequences are SGHNT and YYREEE (reference sequence). The CDR3 here is CASSLGAGRQTYEQYF. CDR3 bases: TGTGCCAGCAGCTTGGGGGCAGGGCGACAAACTTACGAGCAGTACTTC.